This is a list of T cell receptor beta chains from one sample in a study of T cell repertoires in cytomegalovirus infection. TCRdb fed the reads into MiXCR, producing one record per CDR3 protein. This table holds roughly 920,000 distinct CDR3 sequences, around 30% found once. These receptors' antigens are unknown. The source material was cultured CD8+ T cells from PBMCs, sampled from culture after CMV antigen stimulation. The receptors come from a human donor in good health (CMV status not recorded). Some clones in this sample may be carry-over from other donors' samples. The CDR3 runs from the conserved cysteine through the conserved F or W. The D gene is left open where the match is weak. Clone size, where shown, is once, few, many, or a class for clones that have expanded.

>TRBV12-3/TRBV12-4|TRBJ1-1|-|few
CASSLDRPITEAFF
TGTGCCAGCAGTTTAGACAGGCCCATCACTGAAGCTTTCTTT
>TRBV4-1|TRBJ2-7|-|-
CASSQDQVSYEQYF
TGCGCCAGCAGCCAAGATCAGGTATCCTACGAGCAGTACTTC
>TRBV12-3/TRBV12-4|TRBJ2-7|TRBD1|few
CASKPGQGTYEQYF
TGTGCCAGCAAACCGGGACAGGGCACCTACGAGCAGTACTTC
>TRBV19|TRBJ2-1|-|few
CASSPLLSSYNEQFF
TGTGCCAGTAGCCCTCTCCTTTCCTCCTACAATGAGCAGTTCTTC
>TRBV19|TRBJ2-2|-|-
CASFRVYTGELFF
TGTGCCAGTTTCAGGGTGTACACCGGGGAGCTGTTTTTT
>TRBV19|TRBJ2-1|TRBD2|-
CASSSGLAGGRVNEQFF
TGTGCCAGTAGCTCGGGACTAGCGGGGGGGCGGGTCAATGAGCAGTTCTTC
>TRBV12-3/TRBV12-4|TRBJ1-3|-|-
CASSFRENTIYF
TGTGCCAGCAGTTTTAGGGAAAACACCATATATTTT
>TRBV9|TRBJ2-2|TRBD1|-
CASSVGDRGNWELFF
TGTGCCAGCAGCGTAGGGGACAGGGGAAATTGGGAGCTGTTTTTT
>TRBV5-1|TRBJ2-1|-|-
CASSPPTNEQFF
TGCGCCAGCAGCCCCCCTACGAATGAGCAGTTCTTC
>TRBV7-6|TRBJ2-7|-|many
CASSLAMATSYEQYF
TGTGCCAGCAGCTTAGCGATGGCGACCTCCTACGAGCAGTACTTC
>TRBV10-3|TRBJ2-2|TRBD1|-
CAIREGADRGITGELFF
TGTGCCATCCGTGAGGGTGCGGACAGGGGTATCACCGGGGAGCTGTTTTTT
>TRBV11-2|TRBJ2-3|TRBD2|few
CASSWRGRGGPDTQYF
TGTGCCAGCAGCTGGCGGGGGCGGGGGGGCCCAGATACGCAGTATTTT
>TRBV11-2|TRBJ1-2|-|-
CASSLAGSPLAYGYTF
TGTGCCAGCAGCTTAGCGGGGAGCCCTCTAGCTTATGGCTACACCTTC
>TRBV27|TRBJ2-1|-|few
CASSMWGVLYNEQFF
TGTGCCAGCAGTATGTGGGGGGTCCTCTACAATGAGCAGTTCTTC
>TRBV6-6|TRBJ2-5|-|few
CASSYVTDQETQYF
TGTGCCAGCAGTTACGTCACGGACCAAGAGACCCAGTACTTC
>TRBV7-9|TRBJ2-6|-|many
CASSLGKPGRGDSGANVLTF
TGTGCCAGCAGCTTAGGCAAGCCAGGCAGGGGGGACTCTGGGGCCAACGTCCTGACTTTC
>TRBV6-8|TRBJ2-1|-|-
CASRPRDINEQFF
TGTGCCAGCAGGCCCCGGGACATCAATGAGCAGTTCTTC
>TRBV27|TRBJ2-5|-|few
CASSLGEDQETQYF
TGTGCCAGCAGTTTGGGGGAGGACCAAGAGACCCAGTACTTC
>TRBV6-1|TRBJ2-2|-|many
CASSELAGELFF
TGTGCCAGCAGTGAACTCGCCGGGGAGCTGTTTTTT
>TRBV7-9|TRBJ1-2|-|-
CASSLVGQDYGYTF
TGTGCCAGCAGCTTAGTTGGTCAGGACTATGGCTACACCTTC
>TRBV20-1|TRBJ1-1|-|-
CSALIQGLAFF
TGCAGTGCCCTAATACAGGGTTTGGCTTTCTTT
>TRBV27|TRBJ2-3|TRBD2|few
CASIQRGATDTQYF
TGTGCCAGCATTCAGCGGGGGGCCACAGATACGCAGTATTTT
>TRBV6-5|TRBJ2-1|TRBD2|-
CASSKNAASGGYNEQFF
TGTGCCAGCAGTAAGAATGCCGCTAGCGGGGGCTACAATGAGCAGTTCTTC
>TRBV27|TRBJ2-3|-|-
CASSFSPDDTQYF
TGTGCCAGCAGTTTTTCCCCTGATGATACGCAGTATTTT
>TRBV6-5|TRBJ2-3|TRBD2|few
CASSYSGGGITDTQYF
TGTGCCAGCAGTTATAGCGGGGGGGGTATCACAGATACGCAGTATTTT
>TRBV4-1|TRBJ2-1|-|-
CAVSSYSEQFF
TGCGCCGTTAGCTCCTACAGTGAGCAGTTCTTC
>TRBV5-6|TRBJ1-5|-|few
CASSLYLRINQPQHF
TGTGCCAGCAGCTTGTATTTACGAATTAATCAGCCCCAGCATTTT
>TRBV3-1|TRBJ2-7|-|-
CASSQASPEYYEQYF
TGTGCCAGCAGCCAAGCATCCCCGGAATACTACGAGCAGTACTTC
>TRBV6-5|TRBJ2-7|TRBD1|-
CASSSQIRQGASYEQYF
TGTGCCAGCAGCTCTCAGATCAGACAGGGTGCCTCCTACGAGCAGTACTTC
>TRBV10-3|TRBJ2-3|-|few
CAISEADTQYF
TGTGCCATCAGTGAGGCAGATACGCAGTATTTT
>TRBV7-6|TRBJ1-3|-|-
CASGATGAGNTIFF
TGTGCCAGCGGGGCAACTGGGGCTGGAAACACCATATTTTTT
>TRBV10-2|TRBJ2-5|TRBD2|-
CASSRSGGERETQYF
TGCGCCAGCAGTAGGAGCGGGGGGGAACGGGAGACCCAGTACTTC
>TRBV12-3/TRBV12-4|TRBJ2-1|TRBD1|few
CASRTGAAYEQFF
TGTGCCAGTCGGACAGGGGCGGCATATGAGCAGTTCTTC
>TRBV20-1|TRBJ2-3|-|-
CSVTTPGDTQYF
TGCAGTGTCACGACCCCGGGGGATACGCAGTATTTT
>TRBV11-3|TRBJ2-1|TRBD1|-
CASSARGKDYNEQFF
TGTGCCAGCAGCGCCAGGGGGAAGGACTACAATGAGCAGTTCTTC
>TRBV7-8|TRBJ1-2|-|many
CASSGGQGATYGYTF
TGTGCCAGCAGCGGTGGGCAGGGCGCTACCTATGGCTACACCTTC
>TRBV12-3/TRBV12-4|TRBJ1-5|TRBD1|-
CASSSGTGGINQPQHF
TGTGCCAGCAGTTCGGGGACAGGGGGCATCAATCAGCCCCAGCATTTT
>TRBV19|TRBJ2-7|-|-
CASSIIRGVSYEQYF
TGTGCCAGTAGTATAATTCGAGGGGTCTCCTACGAGCAGTACTTC
>TRBV6-1|TRBJ2-7|-|few
CASSEARRQFYEQYF
TGTGCCAGCAGTGAAGCGCGGAGACAATTCTACGAGCAGTACTTC
>TRBV20-1|TRBJ2-5|-|once
CSARSDWDRETQYF
TGCAGTGCTAGAAGCGACTGGGACCGAGAGACCCAGTACTTC
>TRBV10-3|TRBJ1-2|-|-
CATPDNLYGYTF
TGTGCCACCCCGGACAACCTCTATGGCTACACCTTC
>TRBV6-6|TRBJ1-5|TRBD1|many
CASSYLPGQNNQPQHF
TGTGCCAGCAGTTACCTCCCGGGACAGAACAATCAGCCCCAGCATTTT
>TRBV7-4|TRBJ1-2|-|-
CASSLGGAAYPANYGYTF
TGTGCCAGCAGCTTAGGGGGCGCAGCTTATCCAGCTAACTATGGCTACACCTTC
>TRBV6-2/TRBV6-3|TRBJ2-2|-|-
CASSYSPWELFF
TGTGCCAGCAGTTACTCCCCGTGGGAGCTGTTTTTT
>TRBV7-9|TRBJ1-2|TRBD1|-
CASSLGTGVEYGYTF
TGTGCCAGCAGCTTAGGCACAGGGGTTGAGTATGGCTACACCTTC
>TRBV6-5|TRBJ2-2|TRBD1|-
CASSYTRQGVVGTGELFF
TGTGCCAGCAGTTACACTCGGCAGGGGGTCGTAGGAACCGGGGAGCTGTTTTTT
>TRBV6-8|TRBJ2-2|TRBD2|-
CASTFSGGAWTGELFF
TGTGCCAGCACCTTTAGCGGGGGGGCGTGGACCGGGGAGCTGTTTTTT
>TRBV15|TRBJ1-6|-|few
CATSQPWTGGSSPLHF
TGTGCCACCAGCCAGCCTTGGACGGGAGGAAGTTCACCCCTCCACTTT
>TRBV3-1|TRBJ2-5|TRBD2|few
CASSQWTSGGGETQYF
TGTGCCAGCAGCCAATGGACTAGCGGGGGTGGAGAGACCCAGTACTTC
>TRBV7-9|TRBJ2-3|TRBD2|-
CASSSLNRDYPTDTQYF
TGTGCCAGCAGCTCTTTGAACCGGGACTACCCCACAGATACGCAGTATTTT
>TRBV6-8|TRBJ2-7|-|-
CASSTGMWGEQYF
TGTGCAAGCAGTACTGGGATGTGGGGAGAGCAGTACTTC
>TRBV25-1|TRBJ2-6|-|-
CASSKKFSGANVLTF
TGTGCCAGCAGTAAGAAGTTCTCTGGGGCCAACGTCCTGACTTTC
>TRBV25-1|TRBJ1-1|-|-
CASSGREGQNTEAFF
TGTGCCAGCAGTGGGAGGGAGGGCCAGAACACTGAAGCTTTCTTT
>TRBV2|TRBJ2-1|-|-
CASSERNPGDEQFF
TGTGCCAGCAGTGAAAGGAACCCCGGGGATGAGCAGTTCTTC
>TRBV14|TRBJ2-1|TRBD2|-
CASSPVAGGHNEQFF
TGTGCCAGCAGCCCAGTAGCGGGGGGGCACAATGAGCAGTTCTTC
>TRBV7-7|TRBJ2-5|-|many
CASSLVAGFQETQYF
TGTGCTAGCAGCTTAGTGGCAGGGTTCCAAGAGACCCAGTACTTC
>TRBV11-2|TRBJ1-2|-|few
CASTSVGTPINYGYTF
TGTGCCAGCACCTCTGTCGGGACTCCTATTAACTATGGCTACACCTTC